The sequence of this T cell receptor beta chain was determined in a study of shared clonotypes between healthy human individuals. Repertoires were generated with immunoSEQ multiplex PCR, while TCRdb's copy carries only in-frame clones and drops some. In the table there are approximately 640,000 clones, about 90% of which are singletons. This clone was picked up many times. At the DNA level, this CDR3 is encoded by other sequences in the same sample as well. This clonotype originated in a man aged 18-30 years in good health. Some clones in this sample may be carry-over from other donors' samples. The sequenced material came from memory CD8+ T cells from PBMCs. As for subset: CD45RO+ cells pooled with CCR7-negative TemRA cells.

The CDR3 loop is CASSLSVAPYNEQFF. The CDR3 nucleotides are TGTGCCAGCAGTTTATCGGTCGCTCCCTACAATGAGCAGTTCTTC. The chain has TRBV27 and TRBJ2-1; the D is unclear. This CDR3 contains 15 residues. V dropped 0 bases and J dropped 2 bases, with 8 bases sitting between them. Germline V lookup: CDR1 MNHEY, CDR2 SMNVEV (reference sequence).